Each of the 17 T cell receptor beta chains below was sequenced from the same sample in a study of OX40 agonist ivuxolimab in advanced cancers. Sequenced by immunoSEQ multiplex PCR; TCRdb stores in-frame clones only, minus some. The sample consists of approximately 30,000 clones, about 76% of them appearing once. The source was CD4+ or CD8+ T cells sorted from blood, collected in a trial of the OX40 agonist ivuxolimab. The receptors derive from an adult with an advanced solid tumor such as melanoma, head and neck, liver or kidney cancer.

The J gene is TRBJ2-1, the V gene TRBV7-6; 11 bases line up with TRBD2. Germline loops: CDR1 SGHVS, CDR2 FNYEAQ. The CDR3 has 19 residues. Unmatched junction bases numbered 15, after V lost 5 bases and J lost 3 bases. CDR3 nucleotide sequence: TGTGCCAGCAGCCCCACCGAACGACTAGCGGGACGAATCTACAATGAGCAGTTCTTC. It specifies CASSPTERLAGRIYNEQFF.

V usage is TRBV18 and J usage is TRBJ1-1, with 9 bases aligning to TRBD1. The ends lost 3 bases at V and 4 bases at J; junction bases unmatched: 6. The CDR3 spans 15 residues. Per the germline V gene, CDR1 is KGHSH and CDR2 is LQKENI. The CDR3 loop is CASSPTGGRGTEAFF. The CDR3 DNA follows: TGTGCCAGCTCACCTACAGGGGGCAGGGGCACTGAAGCTTTCTTT.

The rearrangement joins TRBV12-5 to TRBJ1-5; D perhaps matches TRBD1 (6 bases). The CDR3 covers 14 residues. V dropped 6 bases and J dropped 0 bases, with 9 bases sitting between them. Germline lookup yields CDR1 LGHNT and CDR2 FRNRAP. In DNA form, the CDR3 reads TGTGCTAGTGGCACGGGGGCTAGCAATCAGCCCCAGCATTTT. Translated, it gives CASGTGASNQPQHF.

The chain uses TRBV7-2 and TRBJ1-5; 7 bases fit TRBD1. The V and J ends lost 5 bases and 4 bases, in that order; junction bases with no gene match: 2. Germline assignment: CDR1 SGHTA and CDR2 FQGNSA. There are 13 residues in the CDR3. The chain's CDR3 is CASSGTVNQPQHF. The CDR3 nucleotides are TGTGCCAGCAGCGGGACAGTTAATCAGCCCCAGCATTTT.

The gene calls are TRBV10-1 and TRBJ2-5; 8 bases are shared with TRBD2. CDR3 length equals 15 residues. The germline CDR1 and CDR2 sequences are WNHNN and SYGVQD (reference sequence). The J segment lost 5 bases and the V segment lost 5 bases, leaving 10 bases of the junction unmatched. Here the CDR3 reads CASSLSSGSGETQYF. The DNA for the CDR3 is TGCGCCAGCAGTTTATCCAGCGGGAGTGGTGAGACCCAGTACTTC.

The CDR3: CARSHIDPSDTGELFF. The CDR3 DNA sequence: TGTGCCAGAAGCCACATTGACCCCTCCGACACCGGGGAGCTGTTTTTT. The chain joins TRBV5-3 to TRBJ2-2, with D hard to call. TRBV5-3 is marked as an open reading frame, function uncertain. V was pared by 4 bases and J by 3 bases, with 16 bases between. The CDR3 is 16 residues long.

This clone was observed a single time. V is TRBV19 and J is TRBJ2-7, with 8 bases identical to TRBD1. The germline CDR1 and CDR2 sequences are LNHDA and SQIVND (reference sequence). V lost 5 bases, J lost 6 bases, and 9 bases stayed unmatched. The CDR3 length is 14 residues. CDR3 region: CASSFGQGLSEQYF. The CDR3 DNA sequence: TGTGCCAGTAGTTTTGGACAGGGCCTGTCCGAGCAGTACTTC.

The chain links TRBV19 to TRBJ2-1, with 10 bases lining up with TRBD2. This CDR3 is built from 21 residues. Germline V gene sequence: CDR1 LNHDA, CDR2 SQIVND (reference sequence). V lost 0 bases, J lost 0 bases, and 14 bases stayed unmatched. This chain's CDR3 is CASSIEGIGGLAPSSYNEQFF. DNA for the CDR3: TGTGCCAGTAGTATAGAGGGTATTGGGGGACTAGCGCCGAGCTCCTACAATGAGCAGTTCTTC.

This sequence joins TRBV6-5 and TRBJ2-7; D remains unclear. The CDR3 sequence is 15 residues long. Germline-derived CDR1 and CDR2 are MNHEY and SVGAGI. V lost 0 bases and J lost 3, with 12 bases in between. CDR3 DNA sequence: TGTGCCAGCAGTTACTCTCCGGACGGTCTCTACGAGCAGTACTTC. Translation: CASSYSPDGLYEQYF.

This clone was seen only once. The gene calls are TRBV4-1 and TRBJ2-7; D ambiguous. The CDR3 is 14 amino acids. CDR1 and CDR2 (germline): MGHRA, YSYEKL. Deletions cut 6 bases from V and 5 bases from J, with 17 bases between. CDR3 bases: TGCGCCAGCAGTCCCGCAGATCCTGTGGACGAGCAGTACTTC. It translates to CASSPADPVDEQYF.

The chain is built from TRBV7-9 and TRBJ2-1; D unclear. This CDR3 contains 12 residues. Germline V lookup: CDR1 SEHNR, CDR2 FQNEAQ (reference sequence). Trimming removed 3 bases from V and 5 bases from J, with 5 bases in between. The CDR3 spells CASSLGHNEQFF. DNA for the CDR3: TGTGCCAGCAGCTTGGGCCACAATGAGCAGTTCTTC.

V is TRBV7-3 and J is TRBJ2-3; no clear D. Looked up from germline, CDR1 is SGHTA and CDR2 is FQGTGA. V shed 3 bases and J shed 7 bases, with 11 bases lying between them. The CDR3 is 13 amino acids. CDR3 amino acids: CASSFSSGYTQYF. CDR3 DNA: TGTGCCAGCAGCTTCTCTAGTGGGTATACGCAGTATTTT.

The chain has TRBV28 and TRBJ2-7; no definite D call. Germline V gene lookup returns CDR1 MDHEN and CDR2 SYDVKM. The V gene lost 7 bases and the J gene lost 5 bases, with 12 bases spanning the gap. The CDR3 loop spans 12 amino acids. This CDR3 reads CASNTGVHEQYF. In DNA form, the CDR3 reads TGTGCCAGCAACACCGGAGTCCACGAGCAGTACTTC.

This rearrangement joins TRBV7-3 to TRBJ2-7, with 12 nucleotides matching TRBD1. Germline V gives CDR1 SGHTA, CDR2 FQGTGA. J was trimmed by 4 bases and V by 4 bases; bases with no gene match: 5. The CDR3 spans 15 residues. CDR3 sequence (DNA): TGTGCCAGCAGCTATCGGGACAGGGGGCCTTACGAGCAGTACTTC. Translation: CASSYRDRGPYEQYF. The whole variable domain, filled in from reference TRBV7-3 and TRBJ2-7, reads GAGVSQTPSNKVTEKGKYVELRCDPISGHTALYWYRQSLGQGPEFLIYFQGTGAADDSGLPNDRFFAVRPEGSVSTLKIQRTERGDSAVYLCASSYRDRGPYEQYFGPGTRLTVT.

The rearrangement joins TRBV21-1 to TRBJ2-7; the table's D call TRBD2 went unverified against the DNA. TRBV21-1 is marked as a pseudogene. The CDR3 has 14 amino acids. The CDR3 coding sequence is TGTGCCAGCAGCCCACCGGGCGGAGGCTACGAGCAGTACTTC. It translates to CASSPPGGGYEQYF.

This chain links TRBV5-6 with TRBJ1-5, with D unclear. This CDR3 is 12 amino acids long. V lost 6 bases and J 7 bases, leaving 11 bases between the germline ends. Per the germline V gene, CDR1 is SGHDT and CDR2 is YYEEEE. In DNA, the CDR3 is TGTGCCAGCACCAAGGATGGGCAGCCCCAGCATTTT. Protein sequence: CASTKDGQPQHF.

The CDR3 reads CASSLGVSPGELFF. CDR3 DNA: TGTGCCAGCAGCTTAGGAGTTTCGCCCGGGGAGCTGTTTTTT. The rearrangement uses TRBV7-2 and TRBJ2-2; D uncertain. Germline V gene data show CDR1 as SGHTA and CDR2 as FQGNSA. V lost 1 base to trimming and J lost 6 bases, with 9 bases between them. This CDR3 comprises 14 residues.